The sequence of this TCR beta chain was determined in a study of PD-1 blockade in classical Hodgkin lymphoma. Repertoires were generated with immunoSEQ multiplex PCR, while TCRdb's copy carries only in-frame clones and drops some. This sample yields tens of thousands of clones, of which nearly 90% are seen a single time; approximately 15% belongs to the top ten. A remark on this clone: Antigen unknown.

Study findings and constraints: Excluded were patients who started nivolumab under 1 year after ASCT, a group that had lower diversity. Complete responders started with a diversity level that resembled newly diagnosed patients at baseline.

This sample's time point: cycle 4 day 1 (C4D1), after more than five weeks of nivolumab. Following autologous stem cell transplantation, relapse occurred in every patient, and exposure to brentuximab vedotin varied. Germline CDR1 and CDR2: MDHEN and SYDVKM. There are 13 residues in the CDR3. The clonotype comes from a human donor with classical Hodgkin lymphoma. The source was peripheral blood mononuclear cells (PBMCs), collected before the fourth cycle of nivolumab. The V call is TRBV28, the J call TRBJ2-5, with D perhaps assigned TRBD1 or TRBD2 (5 bases each). The J call may be incorrect, as the DNA end agrees better with TRBJ2-7. CDR3 residues: CASSPGTVYEQYF. The CDR3 DNA is TGTGCCAGCAGCCCCGGGACGGTGTACGAGCAGTACTTC.